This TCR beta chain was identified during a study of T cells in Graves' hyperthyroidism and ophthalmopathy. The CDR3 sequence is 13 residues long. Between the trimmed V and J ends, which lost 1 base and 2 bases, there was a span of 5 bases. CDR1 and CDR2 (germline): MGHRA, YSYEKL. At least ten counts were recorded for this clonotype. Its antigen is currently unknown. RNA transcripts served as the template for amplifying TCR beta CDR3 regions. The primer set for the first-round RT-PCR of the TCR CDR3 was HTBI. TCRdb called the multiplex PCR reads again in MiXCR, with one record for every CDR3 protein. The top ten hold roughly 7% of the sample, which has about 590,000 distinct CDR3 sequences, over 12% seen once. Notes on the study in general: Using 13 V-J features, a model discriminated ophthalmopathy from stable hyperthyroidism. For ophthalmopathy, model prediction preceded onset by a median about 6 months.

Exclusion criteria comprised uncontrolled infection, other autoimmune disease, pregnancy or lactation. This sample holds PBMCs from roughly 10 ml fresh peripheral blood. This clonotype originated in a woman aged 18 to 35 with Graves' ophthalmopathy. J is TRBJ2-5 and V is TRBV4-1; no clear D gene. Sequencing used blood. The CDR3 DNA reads TGCGCCAGCAGCCAAGGGGAACAAGAGACCCAGTACTTC. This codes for CASSQGEQETQYF.